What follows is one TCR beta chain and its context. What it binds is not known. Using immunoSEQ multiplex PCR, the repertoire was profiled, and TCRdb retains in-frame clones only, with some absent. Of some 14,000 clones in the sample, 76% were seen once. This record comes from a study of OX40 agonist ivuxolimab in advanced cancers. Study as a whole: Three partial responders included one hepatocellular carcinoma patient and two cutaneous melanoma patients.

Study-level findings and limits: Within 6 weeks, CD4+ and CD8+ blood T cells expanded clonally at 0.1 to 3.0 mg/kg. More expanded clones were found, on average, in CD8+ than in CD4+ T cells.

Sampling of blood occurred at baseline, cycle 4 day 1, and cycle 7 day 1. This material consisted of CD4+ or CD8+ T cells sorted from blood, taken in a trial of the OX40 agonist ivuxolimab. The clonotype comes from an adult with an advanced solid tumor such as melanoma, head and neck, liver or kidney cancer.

The CDR3 coding sequence is TGTGCCAGCAGCGGGGGGACAGGGACATCGGGCTCCTACGAGCAGTACTTC. Its protein product is CASSGGTGTSGSYEQYF. The rearrangement links TRBV9 to TRBJ2-7; 9 nucleotides line up with TRBD1. V was clipped by 3 bases and J by 0 bases; unmatched bases: 10. Germline CDR1 SGDLS, CDR2 YYNGEE. The CDR3 totals 17 residues.